Sequencing of this TCR beta chain was carried out in a study of human T cells and chemical hapten exposure (dated by TCRdb to the early 2020s). Study-level background: For sensitization, 2% DPC in acetone was applied to a 2 cm by 2 cm area of upper inner arm skin. Weekly therapeutic DPC doses were additionally applied to the scalp of patients throughout the roughly 24-week study period. Patch testing was performed on the upper back with Finn chambers containing 0.01% DPC, and the patch tests were scored after 6 days according to International Contact Dermatitis Research Group standards. The patient cohort, mostly female, included alopecia areata with under or over 50% scalp involvement, alopecia totalis and alopecia universalis. The libraries were sequenced as a pool, and the TCR yield per sample differed mostly because of small variations in library volumes within the pool. This study followed changes in the peripheral blood TCR repertoire in vivo during primary and secondary sensitization of alopecia patients to the hapten diphenylcyclopropenone (DPC). Blood was sampled from patients pre-sensitization (week 0) and at 2, 6 and about 24 weeks after DPC sensitization. Roughly 30 alopecia patients gave blood for TCR sequencing at one to four time points (pre-sensitization, 2, 6 and 24 weeks). The full study reports these points: No change with DPC sensitization was found in the number of TCRs above 1 in 1000 frequency, and no evidence of global repertoire structure alterations was found. Patch test score correlated positively with the number of PT1 expanded TCRs, reaching significance at thresholds 8, 16 and 32 but not at 4. Expanded TCRs formed significantly more large CDR3 similarity clusters than pre-sensitization or healthy control sets, consistent with antigen-driven responses. Repeated subsampling changed both the strength of the expansion versus patch-test correlation and the threshold at which that correlation became significant. All patients had alopecia, a presumed autoimmune disease, so their immune response might differ from that of healthy individuals.

The library was obtained by RACE. TCRdb records NextSeq 500 as the sequencer. During library preparation, unique molecular identifiers were attached to individual cDNA molecules so that TCRs could be counted in a quantitative, reproducible way. From each blood RNA sample, both TCR alpha and TCR beta chains were sequenced. The original methods were these. A median of about 89,000 TCRs per sample was observed, with a range of about 20,000 to 750,000. The Decombinator software suite was used to annotate the V, J and CDR3 of the TCR reads. For PS versus PT1 abundance plots, all samples were subsampled to the same number of TCRs (28,000). TCRs were defined as expanded if absent before sensitization and observed at least eight times at the 2-week time point. TCRdb took the public reads, trimmed them with fastp at Q25, ran MiXCR for clone calling and kept in-frame beta chains. Rows are unified per CDR3 protein, each entry keeping the most common DNA and genes. The V and J calls were not made by the authors but by TCRdb's processing. The sample profile shows about 40,000 distinct CDR3 sequences; approximately 3.4% of them were found once. In total, the top ten clones hold under 8.5% of the sample.

The time point label corresponds to: patch test 2, 6 weeks after DPC sensitization. The meaning of the sample's treatment or condition label: therapeutic diphenylcyclopropenone sensitization with weekly scalp DPC. Blood at each patch-test visit was drawn before the patch test was applied. To be eligible, patients had to be aged 18 to 70, diagnosed with alopecia and judged suitable for DPC therapy, while pregnant patients were excluded. Total RNA was extracted from unfractionated whole blood collected in Tempus Blood RNA tubes. Trimming takes 2 bases from V and 6 bases from J, and the germline ends sit 18 bases apart. Per the germline V gene, SGHTA is the CDR1 and FQGNSA is the CDR2. The CDR3 goes from the cysteine to the phenylalanine over 16 residues. The retained sequence is limited to the CDR3, 48 bases, with the frame set at the first base. This clonotype was seen repeatedly, ten times or more. This receptor's antigen is unknown. One base away there is no much larger clone; base qualities are not given.

This chain is built from TRBV7-2 and TRBJ2-3; the D gene is possibly TRBD2, with 6 bases matching. This clonotype was sampled from a middle-aged man with alopecia areata. Some clones in this sample may be carry-over from other donors' samples. Specimen: whole blood, collected in connection with sensitization to the hapten diphenylcyclopropenone (DPC). The CDR3 protein is CASSLLTRHLRDTQYF. The nucleotide sequence is TGTGCCAGCAGCTTACTGACTAGACACCTCAGGGATACGCAGTATTTT.